This T cell receptor (beta chain) was sequenced for a study of PD-L1 blockade in urothelial cancer. Study at large: Bladder-origin urothelial cancer in males covered most of the roughly 29 patients. Among blood samples, the median T cell count was roughly 150,000. Overall study findings and caveats: Durable-benefit patients showed greater tumor-associated blood clone expansion at 3 weeks.

CDR1 MGHDK and CDR2 SYGVNS come from the germline V gene. V dropped 5 bases and J dropped 7 bases, with 20 bases sitting between them. The CDR3 consists of 15 residues. Concerning this clone itself: Its matching antigen is unknown.

Data came from immunoSEQ multiplex PCR; TCRdb stores just in-frame clones and leaves some out. Of under 130,000 clones detected, around 82% appear once; the ten largest clones hold about 2.4%. It was locally advanced or metastatic urothelial carcinoma that patients had. The sequence was obtained from a man in his fifties with urothelial cancer. This sequence joins TRBV25-1 and TRBJ1-2; D gene unclear. This specimen consisted of PBMCs, obtained around atezolizumab (anti-PD-L1) treatment. CDR3 nucleotides: TGTGCCAGCAGTACTTTAGCGGGGAAGACGATTGGCTACACCTTC. Residues: CASSTLAGKTIGYTF.